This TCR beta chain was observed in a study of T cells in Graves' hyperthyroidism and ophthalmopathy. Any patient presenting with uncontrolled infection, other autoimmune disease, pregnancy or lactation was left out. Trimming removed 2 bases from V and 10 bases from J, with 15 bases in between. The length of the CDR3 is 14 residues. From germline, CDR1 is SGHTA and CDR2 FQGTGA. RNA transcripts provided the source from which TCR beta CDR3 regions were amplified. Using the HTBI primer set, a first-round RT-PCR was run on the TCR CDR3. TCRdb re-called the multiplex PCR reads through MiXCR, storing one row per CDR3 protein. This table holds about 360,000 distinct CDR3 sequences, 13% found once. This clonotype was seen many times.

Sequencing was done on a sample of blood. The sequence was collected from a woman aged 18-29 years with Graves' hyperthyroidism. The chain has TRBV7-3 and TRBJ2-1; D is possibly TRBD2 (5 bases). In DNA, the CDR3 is TGTGCCAGCAGCTTAGGGCCGGAGGATCGGGAGCAGTTCTTC. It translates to CASSLGPEDREQFF.